Listed below are T cell receptor beta chains from one sample, sequenced in a study of neurological immune-mediated disorders. TCRdb re-derived calls from the 5' RACE reads in MiXCR, one entry per CDR3 protein. The table includes some 32,000 distinct CDR3 sequences, over 12% detected once. Sequencing was done on a sample of PBMCs. The origin of the receptors is an older man in good health. CDR3s include the opening cysteine and the closing phenylalanine or tryptophan. The D gene is left open where the match is weak. Not every row has a clone size; where given, it reads once, few, many or a size class.

CDR3nt	CDR3aa	abundance	d_gene	v_gene	j_gene
TGTGCCAGCAGCACGCAGGGGAACACCGGGGAGCTGTTTTTT	CASSTQGNTGELFF	many	.	TRBV28	TRBJ2-2
TGCAGTGCTAGAGGACCAGGTGGAGAAAAACTGTTTTTT	CSARGPGGEKLFF	.	.	TRBV20-1	TRBJ1-4
TGTGCCAGCAGCCAACCGACCCTGACCCAGTACTTC	CASSQPTLTQYF	many	.	TRBV3-1	TRBJ2-5
TGTGCCAGCAGCCCGCTTGACAGGGGCAACACTGAAGCTTTCTTT	CASSPLDRGNTEAFF	many	TRBD1	TRBV5-4	TRBJ1-1
TGTGCCAGCAGCTTGCTGGGCATGGACTATGGCTACACCTTC	CASSLLGMDYGYTF	many	.	TRBV5-6	TRBJ1-2
TGTGCCAGCAGCCTCCTAGGGGGCGGCTGCGAGCAGTACTTC	CASSLLGGGCEQYF	many	TRBD1	TRBV7-2	TRBJ2-7
TGTGCCAGCAAACAACAGGGGTCCTACGAGCAGTACTTC	CASKQQGSYEQYF	.	TRBD1	TRBV2	TRBJ2-7
TGCGCCAGCAGCTTGGGTGACGACTATAATGAAAAACTGTTTTTT	CASSLGDDYNEKLFF	many	.	TRBV5-1	TRBJ1-4
TGTGCCAGCAGTTTAGGAGGGTTCAGGATTGATGAAAAACTGTTTTTT	CASSLGGFRIDEKLFF	.	.	TRBV12-3/TRBV12-4	TRBJ1-4
TGTGCCAGCAGATACAGCAGGGGTGGCTACACCTTC	CASRYSRGGYTF	many	.	TRBV12-3/TRBV12-4	TRBJ1-2
TGTGCCATCAGCTCTTCAGGGTATTATTCACCCCTCCACTTT	CAISSSGYYSPLHF	many	.	TRBV10-3	TRBJ1-6
TGTGCCAGCAGACGAGGACTAGGGGACACCGGGGAGCTGTTTTTT	CASRRGLGDTGELFF	many	TRBD2	TRBV12-3/TRBV12-4	TRBJ2-2
TGCAGTGCGGGACTAGGAAGGGGCAATGAGCAGTTCTTC	CSAGLGRGNEQFF	.	TRBD2	TRBV20-1	TRBJ2-1
TGCAGTGCTAATAAGGGGGGTAGCAATCAGCCCCAGCATTTT	CSANKGGSNQPQHF	many	.	TRBV20-1	TRBJ1-5
TGTGCCGCTTCCCCCTCTGACTACTCCTACGAGCAGTACTTC	CAASPSDYSYEQYF	few	.	TRBV19	TRBJ2-7
TGCAGTGCTTTGGAGGGCTGGGGGAGCAATCAGCCCCAGCATTTT	CSALEGWGSNQPQHF	many	.	TRBV20-1	TRBJ1-5
TGCAGTGCTAGTTCGACAGACCGAAACACCATATATTTT	CSASSTDRNTIYF	many	.	TRBV20-1	TRBJ1-3
TGTGCCATCGATTCCGGGACTACGCAGTATTTT	CAIDSGTTQYF	many	.	TRBV10-3	TRBJ2-3
TGTGCCAGCTCACCAACTAATAGCGGGAGCCGCTACAATGAGCAGTTCTTC	CASSPTNSGSRYNEQFF	once	TRBD2	TRBV18	TRBJ2-1
TGTGCCAGCAGAATGACAGGGCGTACTGAAGCTTTCTTT	CASRMTGRTEAFF	many	TRBD1	TRBV12-3/TRBV12-4	TRBJ1-1
TGTGCCAGCTCTAGCGGGGGGCGACTCACAGATACGCAGTATTTT	CASSSGGRLTDTQYF	many	TRBD2	TRBV14	TRBJ2-3
TGCAGTGCTAGAGATATGTACCAGCCCCAGCATTTT	CSARDMYQPQHF	many	.	TRBV20-1	TRBJ1-5
TGTGCCAGCAGTGACTCGCCAGGGGCAGATTATAGCAATCAGCCCCAGCATTTT	CASSDSPGADYSNQPQHF	.	.	TRBV6-4	TRBJ1-5
TGTGCCAGCAGCCCCCACCCCCACCAGGGACAGGTAGAAACAGATACGCAGTATTTT	CASSPHPHQGQVETDTQYF	many	TRBD1	TRBV4-2	TRBJ2-3
TGCGCCAGCAGCCAAGAATCGGGAACGTTCAAGAATGAGCAGTTCTTC	CASSQESGTFKNEQFF	many	.	TRBV4-3	TRBJ2-1
TGTGCCAGCAGTTTATTGGGGACAGGGGGTGTCTACGAGCAGTACTTC	CASSLLGTGGVYEQYF	many	TRBD1	TRBV28	TRBJ2-7